The clone carrying this TCR beta chain was seen once. The authors' processing: Researchers report that nucleated cell counts were estimated from reference gene primer amplification. Here immunoSEQ multiplex PCR was the method, and the copy in TCRdb shows in-frame clones only, minus some. The DNA was the basis for D and trimming; V, J and clone size are from that table. The sample consists of over 85,000 clones, more than 85% of them appearing once. The data belong to a study of blood T cell repertoires in COVID-19. Study-level background: Samples of COVID-19 (acute and convalescent) were obtained from the United States, Italy and Spain. Sample material is recorded as cDNA or gDNA derived from T cells, B-cell-depleted T cells, or PBMCs.

Losses at the gene ends were 0 bases for V and 4 bases for J; bases not matched to a gene: 8. This CDR3 is built from 16 residues. CDR1 is SGHRS and CDR2 is YFSETQ in the germline V gene. Sequenced sample: peripheral blood. The gene calls are TRBV5-1 and TRBJ1-1; 8 bases line up with TRBD1. This clonotype was obtained from a young man with acute or convalescent COVID-19. The CDR3 DNA reads as TGCGCCAGCAGCTTGGCCCTTTCAGGGGGCTCCACTGAAGCTTTCTTT. Encoded protein: CASSLALSGGSTEAFF.